These T cell receptor beta chains were read from a single sample in a study of blood T cells in healthy people across ages. One entry per CDR3 protein results from TCRdb running MiXCR on the 5' RACE reads. The sample carries about 780,000 distinct CDR3 sequences, around 50% recorded once. The sample was blood. These receptors were obtained from a man older than 75 in good health. The CDR3 runs from the conserved cysteine through the conserved F or W. A D gene is named only where the DNA matches it firmly. Only some rows state a clone size, as once, few, many or a class for expanded clones.

J gene,V gene,D gene,clone size,CDR3 protein,CDR3 DNA
TRBJ2-7,TRBV15,NA,NA,CATSRDRLRSYEQYF,TGTGCCACCAGCAGAGATCGGCTCCGTTCCTACGAGCAGTACTTC
TRBJ2-1,TRBV20-1,NA,NA,CSASGLNNEQFF,TGCAGTGCATCGGGACTTAACAATGAGCAGTTCTTC
TRBJ2-7,TRBV7-6,TRBD1,NA,CASSPLQGNEQYF,TGTGCCAGCAGCCCGTTACAGGGGAACGAGCAGTACTTC
TRBJ2-1,TRBV10-1,NA,NA,CASSLNSAGNEQFF,TGCGCCAGCAGCCTGAACTCGGCGGGCAATGAGCAGTTCTTC
TRBJ2-2,TRBV10-3,TRBD1,once,CAIRTGANTGELFF,TGTGCCATTAGGACAGGGGCGAACACCGGGGAGCTGTTTTTT
TRBJ2-5,TRBV7-2,TRBD2,NA,CASSSPSGRGGDTQYF,TGTGCCAGCAGCTCTCCTAGCGGGAGGGGGGGGGATACGCAGTACTTC
TRBJ2-2,TRBV7-2,NA,few,CASSPQSGRGNTGELFF,TGTGCCAGCAGCCCCCAATCTGGTCGGGGAAACACCGGGGAGCTGTTTTTT
TRBJ2-7,TRBV7-2,TRBD2,once,CASSVGTTSPYEQYF,TGTGCCAGCAGCGTCGGGACTACTTCCCCCTACGAGCAGTACTTC
TRBJ2-3,TRBV12-3/TRBV12-4,NA,NA,CASSPRGVRGDTQYF,TGTGCCAGCAGTCCCCGTGGGGTGCGGGGAGATACGCAGTATTTT
TRBJ2-7,TRBV2,TRBD1,NA,CANSPGTGSYGQYF,TGTGCCAACAGTCCCGGGACAGGGTCCTACGGGCAGTACTTC
TRBJ2-7,TRBV10-3,NA,few,CAISVGRESEQYF,TGTGCCATCAGTGTGGGTCGTGAGTCCGAGCAGTACTTC
TRBJ1-1,TRBV18,NA,NA,CASSPGKATEAFF,TGTGCCAGCTCACCAGGGAAGGCCACTGAAGCTTTCTTT
TRBJ2-7,TRBV30,TRBD1,NA,CAWSTGGEQYF,TGTGCCTGGAGCACAGGGGGCGAGCAGTACTTC
TRBJ2-3,TRBV7-2,TRBD2,NA,CASRITGTAGENTQYF,TGTGCCAGCAGAATAACCGGGACGGCGGGGGAAAATACGCAGTATTTT
TRBJ2-5,TRBV6-5,NA,NA,CASSYSAGYGETQYF,TGTGCCAGCAGTTACTCGGCGGGTTATGGAGAGACCCAGTACTTC
TRBJ2-2,TRBV9,NA,few,CASSERTAANTGELFF,TGTGCCAGCAGCGAAAGGACAGCCGCGAACACCGGGGAGCTGTTTTTT
TRBJ2-5,TRBV6-5,TRBD1,NA,CASSRPGQGAETQYF,TGTGCCAGCAGTCGACCGGGACAGGGGGCTGAGACCCAGTACTTC
TRBJ2-6,TRBV11-3,NA,many,CASSIARTAGANVLTF,TGTGCCAGCAGTATTGCCCGAACAGCTGGGGCCAACGTCCTGACTTTC
TRBJ2-3,TRBV13,TRBD2,NA,CASSSSGAGGNTQYF,TGTGCCAGCAGCTCCTCCGGCGCGGGAGGGAATACGCAGTATTTT
TRBJ2-3,TRBV6-6,NA,NA,CASNPATNTDTQYF,TGTGCCAGCAATCCAGCGACTAACACAGATACGCAGTATTTT
TRBJ2-1,TRBV29-1,NA,NA,CSAERVNEQFF,TGCAGCGCTGAGCGCGTCAATGAGCAGTTCTTC
TRBJ2-7,TRBV20-1,TRBD1,NA,CSASRDSLYEQYF,TGCAGTGCTAGCCGGGACAGCCTTTACGAGCAGTACTTC
TRBJ2-2,TRBV5-1,NA,few,CASSYLGNTGELFF,TGCGCCAGCAGCTATCTCGGGAACACCGGGGAGCTGTTTTTT
TRBJ2-5,TRBV20-1,TRBD1,few,CSASMVGDRVFGETQYF,TGCAGTGCTAGTATGGTTGGGGACAGGGTCTTTGGAGAGACCCAGTACTTC
TRBJ2-1,TRBV20-1,NA,NA,CSARDYGGNNEQFF,TGCAGTGCTAGAGATTATGGGGGGAACAATGAGCAGTTCTTC
TRBJ2-5,TRBV5-1,NA,once,CASSLERDRSRYGQYF,TGCGCCAGCAGCTTGGAAAGGGACCGAAGCCGGTACGGGCAGTACTTC
TRBJ2-1,TRBV25-1,TRBD2,NA,CASSGTSNPYNEQFF,TGTGCCAGCAGTGGGACTAGCAACCCCTACAATGAGCAGTTCTTC